This TCR beta chain was profiled in a study of blood T cell repertoires in COVID-19 (TCRdb year 2020). The study in broad terms: Samples from collaborators originated in the United States, Italy and Spain and spanned both the acute and convalescent phases of COVID-19. The prospective study material was composed of cDNA or gDNA derived from T cells, B-cell-depleted T cells, or PBMCs. Subjects who had been exposed to COVID-19, were actively infected with it, or had recovered from it provided the deeply sampled blood TCRbeta repertoires that made up the dataset. A freely available public database, intended as a resource for researchers studying the immune response to SARS-CoV-2, is where the repertoires were released. Samples were obtained from the ongoing ImmuneRACE study (first 160 participants) and from 1,254 subjects provided by 6 global collaborators. Nearly every sample came with metadata listing a de-identified subject ID, COVID-19 status, age in years and sex. Where available, HLA class I and class II types were taken from metadata supplied by the sample provider and were not determined by assay-based typing. The study at large found these results: The quantity of clinical and demographic metadata differed by source and by participant and was supplied without curation.

TCRbeta CDR3 regions were amplified from genomic DNA by means of the immunoSEQ Assay, a bias-controlled multiplex PCR. From the authors' description of their analysis: Nucleated cell counts per sample were estimated from amplification of reference gene primers within the assay. To quantify the absolute abundance of each unique TCRbeta CDR3 rearrangement, sequence reads were collapsed and filtered. For each sample, productive Simpson clonality was calculated by taking the square root of Simpson's diversity index across productive rearrangements. As stored in TCRdb, this immuneACCESS dataset retains in-frame rearrangements with V and J assigned. A fraction of the clones does not appear; measured against another copy, unresolved V genes explain less than half of the discrepancy, and the remainder lacks a known reason. Clonal size and the V and J genes are those of that table, whereas D and trimming came from the DNA. The sample contains 200,000 to 250,000 clones, approximately 83% of them found a single time. About 3% of the sample rests with the top ten.

The CDR3 holds 13 amino acids from the cysteine to the phenylalanine. Of the read, only the CDR3 DNA is kept; its 39 bases are in frame from base 1. CDR1 and CDR2 (SGDLS, YYNGEE) derive from the germline V gene. V is clipped by 4 bases and J by 5 bases, and the sequence between their germline boundaries is 9 bases long. Samples from volunteer blood donors who had recovered from COVID-19 were contributed by a second Seattle source. Each collaborating institution followed its own protocols to collect whole blood in K2EDTA tubes. For TCRbeta analysis, collaborators shipped samples as frozen whole blood, isolated PBMCs, or DNA extracted from either of those sample types. In the case of this clone: Which antigen it targets is not known. No per-base quality is available; no much larger clone lies one base away.

The sequence was obtained from a woman aged 25 to 39 who had recovered from COVID-19. Sequencing input: peripheral blood. This receptor chain uses TRBV9 and TRBJ2-2; the D gene lacks a confident call. The CDR3 reads as follows: CASSRELTGELFF. In nucleotide form, the sequence is TGTGCCAGCAGCCGTGAGCTTACCGGGGAGCTGTTTTTT.